What follows is one T cell receptor (beta chain) and its context. Methods used by the authors: Amplification from reference gene primers served as the basis for estimated nucleated cell counts. Clones were read by immunoSEQ multiplex PCR, and TCRdb kept only the in-frame ones, dropping some. D and trimming come from the DNA, and the V and J calls and clone size come from that table. This table holds about 200,000 clones, about 76% found once. Assignments of participants to cohorts depended upon their own reported clinical history. V was clipped by 4 bases and J by 6 bases; unmatched bases: 6. Germline values: CDR1 SGHDT, CDR2 YYEEEE. This CDR3 spans 14 amino acids. This specimen belongs to a study of blood T cell repertoires in COVID-19. Whole-study context: PBMCs, B-cell-depleted T cells, or T cells were the source of the cDNA or gDNA that made up the material.

V gene TRBV5-6 combines with J gene TRBJ1-4, with 7 bases that match TRBD1. Material: PBMCs or T cells enriched from blood (not recorded which). The clonotype was recovered from a woman aged 45 to 65 with acute COVID-19. CDR3 sequence reads: CASSQQGSYEKLFF. The CDR3 nucleotides read TGTGCCAGCAGCCAACAGGGGAGCTATGAAAAACTGTTTTTT.